This T cell receptor beta chain derives from a study of blood T cells in healthy people across ages. Points from the study as a whole: Researchers deemed the diversity estimates from one million T cells underestimates. The donors' CMV status was not determined, possibly confounding changes in expanded clonotypes.

PCR was performed a second time for roughly 7 to 11 cycles using a sample-barcoded 5' primer and a J-beta primer mix. Tagging of each cDNA molecule was performed by a template-switch adaptor with 12 random nucleotides. Researchers report that each sample yielded at least 3 million CDR3-containing paired-end reads. TCRdb called the 5' RACE reads again in MiXCR, with one record for every CDR3 protein. The table lists 780,000 or so distinct CDR3 sequences, approximately 60% of them singletons. Germline CDR1 and CDR2: MNHEY and SMNVEV (reference sequence). With 6 bases clipped from V and 5 bases from J, the junction kept 8 bases outside the gene matches. The CDR3 is 15 amino acids. Points on this clonotype: Its antigen is unidentified.

The chain combines TRBV27 with TRBJ2-5, with 11 bases identical to TRBD2. The sequencing sample was made of blood. This TCR was recovered from a middle-aged man in good health. Here the CDR3 DNA reads TGTGCCAGCAGCCCCCTAACTAGCGGGGGTGAGACCCAGTACTTC. This gives the protein CASSPLTSGGETQYF.